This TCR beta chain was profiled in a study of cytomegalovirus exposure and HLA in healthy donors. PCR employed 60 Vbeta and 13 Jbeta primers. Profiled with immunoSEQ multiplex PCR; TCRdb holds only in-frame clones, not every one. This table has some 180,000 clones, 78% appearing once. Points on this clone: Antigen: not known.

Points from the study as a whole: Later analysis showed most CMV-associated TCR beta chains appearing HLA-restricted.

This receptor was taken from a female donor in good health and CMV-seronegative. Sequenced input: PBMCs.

CDR3 amino acids: CAISEGLAGGPYTGELFF. As DNA, the CDR3 is TGTGCCATCAGTGAGGGACTAGCGGGGGGCCCGTACACCGGGGAGCTGTTTTTT. V is TRBV10-3 and J is TRBJ2-2; TRBD2 aligns across 14 bases. This CDR3 is built from 18 residues. Germline values: CDR1 ENHRY, CDR2 SYGVKD. V was pared by 2 bases and J by 3 bases, with 5 bases of the junction left unmatched.